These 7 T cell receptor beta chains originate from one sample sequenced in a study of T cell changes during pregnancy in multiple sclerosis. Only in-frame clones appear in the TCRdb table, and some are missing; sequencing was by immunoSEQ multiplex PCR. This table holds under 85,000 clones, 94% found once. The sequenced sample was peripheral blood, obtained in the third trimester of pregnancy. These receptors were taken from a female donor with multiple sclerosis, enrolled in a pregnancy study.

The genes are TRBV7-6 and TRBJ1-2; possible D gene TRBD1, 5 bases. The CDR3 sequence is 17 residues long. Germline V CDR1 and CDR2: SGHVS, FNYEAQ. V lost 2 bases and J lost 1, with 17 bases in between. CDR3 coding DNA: TGTGCCAGCAGCTTAAGTCCCGGGACTTCCAGTAACTATGGCTACACCTTC. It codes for CASSLSPGTSSNYGYTF. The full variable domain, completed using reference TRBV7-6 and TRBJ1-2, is GAGVSQSPRYKVTKRGQDVALRCDPISGHVSLYWYRQALGQGPEFLTYFNYEAQQDKSGLPNDRFSAERPEGSISTLTIQRTEQRDSAMYRCASSLSPGTSSNYGYTFGSGTRLTVV.

The CDR3: CATSRVGTGPLKQYF. CDR3 coding DNA: TGTGCCACCAGCAGAGTGGGGACAGGGCCTTTGAAGCAGTACTTC. The chain combines TRBV15 with TRBJ2-7; 9 positions match TRBD1. Germline assignment: CDR1 LNHNV and CDR2 YYDKDF (reference sequence). J lost 8 bases, V lost 1 base, and 9 bases had no gene match. The CDR3 consists of 15 residues. Supplemented by reference TRBV15 and TRBJ2-7, the full variable domain reads DAMVIQNPRYQVTQFGKPVTLSCSQTLNHNVMYWYQQKSSQAPKLLFHYYDKDFNNEADTPDNFQSRRPNTSFCFLDIRSPGLGDTAMYLCATSRVGTGPLKQYFGPGTRLTVT.

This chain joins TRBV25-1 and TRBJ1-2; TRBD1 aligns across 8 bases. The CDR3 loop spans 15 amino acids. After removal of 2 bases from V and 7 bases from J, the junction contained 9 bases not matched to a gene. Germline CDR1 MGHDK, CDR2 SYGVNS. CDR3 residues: CASSEGHRTGTGYTF. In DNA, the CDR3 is TGTGCCAGCAGTGAAGGCCATAGGACAGGGACTGGCTACACCTTC.

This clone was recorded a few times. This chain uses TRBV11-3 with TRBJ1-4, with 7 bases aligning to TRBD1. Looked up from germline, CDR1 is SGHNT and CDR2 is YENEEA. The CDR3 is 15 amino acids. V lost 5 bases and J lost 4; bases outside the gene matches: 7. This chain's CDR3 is CASSHPNRGNEKLFF. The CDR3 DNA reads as TGTGCCAGCAGCCACCCCAACAGGGGTAATGAAAAACTGTTTTTT.

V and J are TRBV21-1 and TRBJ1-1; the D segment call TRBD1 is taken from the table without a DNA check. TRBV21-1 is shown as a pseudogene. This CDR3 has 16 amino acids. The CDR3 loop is CASSKAVAGRKTEAFF. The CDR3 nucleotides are TGTGCCAGCAGCAAAGCAGTGGCAGGGCGGAAAACTGAAGCTTTCTTT.

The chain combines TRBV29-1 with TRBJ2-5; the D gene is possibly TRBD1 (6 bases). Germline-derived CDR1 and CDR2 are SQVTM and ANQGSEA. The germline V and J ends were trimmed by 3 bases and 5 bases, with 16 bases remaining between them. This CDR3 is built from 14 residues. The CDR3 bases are TGCAGCGTTGACGCGACTGGGGGCAAGGAGACCCAGTACTTC. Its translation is CSVDATGGKETQYF.

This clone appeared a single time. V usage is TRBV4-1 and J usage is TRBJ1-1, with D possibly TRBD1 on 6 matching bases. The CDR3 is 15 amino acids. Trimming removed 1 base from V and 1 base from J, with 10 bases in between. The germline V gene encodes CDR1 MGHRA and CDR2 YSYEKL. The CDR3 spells CASSQVKGGNTEAFF. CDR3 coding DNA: TGCGCCAGCAGCCAAGTTAAAGGGGGGAACACTGAAGCTTTCTTT.